These 28 T cell receptor beta chains share one sample of origin, sequenced in a study of cytomegalovirus exposure and HLA in healthy donors. The primer mix had 60 Vbeta and 13 Jbeta primers. Clones were sequenced by immunoSEQ multiplex PCR, and TCRdb holds only the in-frame ones, with some missing. The sample shows more than 100,000 clones, less than 85% of them seen only once. Specimen: PBMCs. These receptors were collected from a woman in her thirties or forties in good health and CMV-seronegative.

This rearrangement joins TRBV6-1 to TRBJ2-7; TRBD1 might be the D (7 bases). Trimming stripped 5 bases from V and 6 bases from J, with 11 bases between. This CDR3 has 12 amino acids. CDR1 is MNHNS, CDR2 SASEGT, per germline. CDR3 region: CASSHRGGEQYF. CDR3 nucleotide sequence: TGTGCCAGCAGTCACAGGGGAGGCGAGCAGTACTTC.

This chain uses TRBV9 with TRBJ2-5; 8 nucleotides line up with TRBD2. The junction had 4 bases not matched to a gene; V was cut back by 5 bases and J by 4 bases. The germline CDR1 and CDR2 sequences are SGDLS and YYNGEE. The CDR3 totals 13 residues. CDR3: CASSGLAGETQYF. The CDR3 DNA reads as TGTGCCAGCAGTGGACTAGCCGGAGAGACCCAGTACTTC.

The chain links TRBV7-6 to TRBJ1-2, with 7 bases matching TRBD1. The V gene end was trimmed by 2 bases and the J gene end by 2 bases; junction bases not matched to a gene: 8. The CDR3 spans 16 residues. CDR1 is SGHVS and CDR2 is FNYEAQ in the germline V gene. Here the CDR3 reads CASSLSSRQGNYGYTF. CDR3 coding DNA: TGTGCCAGCAGCTTAAGTTCGCGACAGGGAAACTATGGCTACACCTTC.

The J gene is TRBJ1-2, the V gene TRBV29-1; tentatively, D is TRBD1 (5 bases). This CDR3 comprises 13 residues. CDR1 is SQVTM and CDR2 is ANQGSEA in the germline V gene. Trimming removed 5 bases from V and 7 bases from J, with 17 bases in between. In nucleotides, the CDR3 is TGCAGCGTTCTTACGTGGGGGGATCCTGGCTACACCTTC. Translated: CSVLTWGDPGYTF.

The V call is TRBV18, the J call TRBJ1-6; 10 bases line up with TRBD1. The V gene's germline CDR1 is KGHSH and CDR2 LQKENI. V gave up 4 bases and J gave up 10 bases; unmatched junction bases: 4. This CDR3 has 14 residues. The CDR3 DNA reads TGTGCCAGCTCACGGGACAGGGGAGAGTCACCCCTCCACTTT. Encoded protein: CASSRDRGESPLHF.

The chain recombines TRBV18 with TRBJ1-1, with D maybe TRBD1 (5 bases). Germline V CDR1 and CDR2: KGHSH, LQKENI. V was clipped by 0 bases and J by 4 bases, with 15 bases between them. The CDR3 length is 16 residues. CDR3 nucleotides: TGTGCCAGCTCACCACCGAATCGGGGGATCGGCACTGAAGCTTTCTTT. Protein sequence: CASSPPNRGIGTEAFF.

This clone was seen once. The gene calls are TRBV13 and TRBJ2-3; no clear D. Trimming took 5 bases from V and 2 from J, leaving 5 bases between them. Germline V gene sequence: CDR1 PRHDT, CDR2 FYEKMQ (reference sequence). This CDR3 has 12 residues. For the CDR3, the DNA is TGTGCCAGCAGCCACTCCACAGATACGCAGTATTTT. It translates to CASSHSTDTQYF. The whole variable domain, remainder taken from reference TRBV13 and TRBJ2-3, is AAGVIQSPRHLIKEKRETATLKCYPIPRHDTVYWYQQGPGQDPQFLISFYEKMQSDKGSIPDRFSAQQFSDYHSELNMSSLELGDSALYFCASSHSTDTQYFGPGTRLTVL.

The chain recombines TRBV13 with TRBJ1-2; 9 nucleotides agree with TRBD1. V was clipped by 3 bases and J by 4 bases; unmatched bases: 3. The CDR3 covers 14 residues. Germline V gene data show CDR1 as PRHDT and CDR2 as FYEKMQ (reference sequence). The CDR3, as DNA: TGTGCCAGCAGCTTGGGACAGGGTGGCTATGGCTACACCTTC. Amino acid sequence: CASSLGQGGYGYTF.

In this sample, this clone turned up a few times. This sequence joins TRBV7-8 and TRBJ1-1; D not certain. The CDR3 is made up of 16 amino acids. Between the trimmed V and J ends, which lost 5 bases and 4 bases, there was a span of 20 bases. CDR1 and CDR2 from the germline V gene are SGHVS and FQNEAQ. The CDR3 loop reads CASSVKWMGGRTEAFF. The CDR3 nucleotides read TGTGCCAGCAGCGTCAAGTGGATGGGCGGGCGCACTGAAGCTTTCTTT.

This chain uses TRBV19 with TRBJ1-2; no firm D call. Germline CDR1 LNHDA, CDR2 SQIVND (reference sequence). Trimming took off 3 bases at V and 2 bases at J, with 7 bases between the two ends. The CDR3 has 13 residues. DNA for the CDR3: TGTGCCAGTAGTATTGAGGGCAACTATGGCTACACCTTC. Translation gives CASSIEGNYGYTF.

This clone was observed at least ten times. The chain has TRBV11-2 and TRBJ2-2; D is possibly TRBD2 (5 bases). Trimming left V 1 base short and J 10 bases short, with 13 bases between. Germline values: CDR1 SGHAT, CDR2 FQNNGV. The CDR3 runs to 14 residues. In DNA, the CDR3 is TGTGCCAGCAGCTTAGGGGCACGGGGTGTGGAGCTGTTTTTT. This translates into CASSLGARGVELFF.

The J gene is TRBJ1-1, the V gene TRBV5-1, with D tentatively TRBD1 (6 bases). The CDR3 totals 16 residues. CDR1 is SGHRS and CDR2 is YFSETQ in the germline V gene. Trimming shortened V by 3 bases and J by 1 base, and 16 bases separated the two germline ends. The CDR3 here is CASSSNSPTGNTEAFF. The CDR3 DNA reads TGCGCCAGCAGCTCCAATTCTCCGACAGGGAACACTGAAGCTTTCTTT.

The chain combines TRBV27 with TRBJ2-6, with a tentative D call TRBD2 (5 bases). Trimming took off 6 bases at V and 4 bases at J, with 13 bases between the two ends. The CDR3 is 15 amino acids. CDR1 is MNHEY and CDR2 is SMNVEV in the germline V gene (reference sequence). CDR3 sequence (DNA): TGTGCCAGCAGGACCGGGGTCGCCGGGGCCAACGTCCTGACTTTC. This sequence encodes CASRTGVAGANVLTF.

The rearrangement uses TRBV30 and TRBJ2-7, with 12 bases matching TRBD2. The CDR3 totals 14 residues. CDR1 and CDR2 from the germline V gene are GTSNPN and SVGIG (reference sequence). Trimming took 4 bases from V and 5 from J; bases not matched to a gene: 6. The CDR3 region has the DNA TGTGCCTGGACACTAGCGGGAGGAGGGGACGAGCAGTACTTC. Translation: CAWTLAGGGDEQYF.

This chain links TRBV11-2 with TRBJ2-3; 9 bases match TRBD1. The CDR3 is 16 residues long. The V gene's germline CDR1 is SGHAT and CDR2 FQNNGV. The V gene end was trimmed by 0 bases and the J gene end by 4 bases; junction bases not matched to a gene: 5. CDR3: CASSLDQTGGADTQYF. The CDR3 DNA is TGTGCCAGCAGCTTAGACCAGACAGGGGGAGCAGATACGCAGTATTTT.

In regard to this clone: Distinct nucleotide sequences in the sample also encode this CDR3. The chain employs TRBV25-1 and TRBJ2-3; D might be TRBD2 (7 bases). The CDR3 is 14 amino acids. CDR1 is MGHDK and CDR2 is SYGVNS in the germline V gene. V was shortened by 4 bases and J by 2 bases, with 10 bases between the two germline ends. This chain's CDR3 is CASSGGGSTDTQYF. The CDR3, as DNA: TGTGCCAGCAGTGGCGGGGGCTCCACAGATACGCAGTATTTT.

V usage is TRBV6-5 and J usage is TRBJ1-1; possibly TRBD1 for D (5 bases). Germline loops: CDR1 MNHEY, CDR2 SVGAGI. V was cut by 2 bases and J by 7 bases, with 11 bases left in between. The CDR3 has 13 amino acids. CDR3 in DNA: TGTGCCAGCAGTTACCCGGGAGACAGTGAAGCTTTCTTT. Translating gives CASSYPGDSEAFF.

The chain uses TRBV28 and TRBJ2-1, with 8 bases that match TRBD2. Unmatched junction bases numbered 6, after V lost 8 bases and J lost 3 bases. Germline V CDR1 and CDR2: MDHEN, SYDVKM. The CDR3 is 14 residues long. CDR3 amino acids: CASWGGRNYNEQFF. CDR3 bases: TGTGCCAGCTGGGGCGGGAGGAACTACAATGAGCAGTTCTTC.

This clone was seen once. The rearrangement joins TRBV5-4 to TRBJ2-3; possibly TRBD1 for D (6 bases). The length of the CDR3 is 15 residues. Germline V gene data show CDR1 as SGHNT and CDR2 as YYREEE (reference sequence). Trimming removed 0 bases at V and 1 base at J, with 9 bases between. The CDR3 is CASSLAEGGTDTQYF. The CDR3 coding sequence is TGTGCCAGCAGCTTGGCCGAGGGGGGCACAGATACGCAGTATTTT.

This chain joins TRBV5-4 and TRBJ2-1, with D possibly TRBD2 on 6 matching bases. Germline V CDR1 and CDR2: SGHNT, YYREEE (reference sequence). Trimming took 2 bases from V and 1 from J, leaving 22 bases between them. The CDR3 runs 19 residues. The CDR3 DNA reads TGTGCCAGCAGCTTACCGGGGGAGAAGGTAGTGGCGTCCTACAATGAGCAGTTCTTC. Its protein product is CASSLPGEKVVASYNEQFF.

The V and J genes are TRBV5-1 and TRBJ1-3, with 8 bases that match TRBD1. Germline CDR1 SGHRS, CDR2 YFSETQ. Losses at the gene ends were 1 base for V and 3 bases for J; bases not matched to a gene: 6. The CDR3 length is 16 residues. The CDR3 DNA reads TGCGCCAGCAGCTTGCAGGGGGCCGATAATGGAAACACCATATATTTT. Encoded protein: CASSLQGADNGNTIYF.

This clone was found a few times. The chain is built from TRBV11-3 and TRBJ1-2; 7 positions match TRBD1. The CDR3 sequence is 13 residues long. Germline CDR1 and CDR2: SGHNT and YENEEA. Germline trimming cut 5 bases from V and 2 bases from J; bases unmatched to any gene: 2. The CDR3 DNA sequence: TGTGCCAGCAGCCCGGGACAGAACTATGGCTACACCTTC. Its translation: CASSPGQNYGYTF.

As to this clone: One junction end disagrees with the germline gene, perhaps due to a read error. The chain joins TRBV6-1 to TRBJ2-5, with 13 bases lining up with TRBD2. Per the germline V gene, CDR1 is MNHNS and CDR2 is SASEGT. The CDR3 loop spans 16 amino acids. CDR3 amino acids: CASSQALAGGQETQYF. In DNA form, the CDR3 reads TGTGCCAGCAGTCAAGCACTAGCGGGGGGGCAAGAGACCCAGTACTTC.

This clone was seen a handful of times. This chain uses TRBV2 with TRBJ1-1; 8 bases are a match to TRBD1. Germline CDR1 and CDR2: SNHLY and FYNNEI. The length of the CDR3 is 15 residues. J lost 5 bases, V lost 2 bases, and 7 bases had no gene match. Here the CDR3 reads CASSERTGRGTEAFF. CDR3 nucleotide sequence: TGTGCCAGCAGTGAAAGGACAGGGCGTGGGACTGAAGCTTTCTTT.

The CDR3 is CASRGQAKNYGYTF. CDR3 bases: TGTGCCAGCAGAGGACAGGCCAAAAACTATGGCTACACCTTC. The chain uses TRBV27 and TRBJ1-2; 7 bases match TRBD1. The CDR3 covers 14 residues. Germline-derived CDR1 and CDR2 are MNHEY and SMNVEV (reference sequence). The V gene end was trimmed by 6 bases and the J gene end by 2 bases; junction bases not matched to a gene: 6.

This clone was observed a handful of times. V and J are TRBV19 and TRBJ1-4; 7 bases are shared with TRBD1. With 2 bases clipped from V and 5 bases from J, the junction kept 5 bases outside the gene matches. This CDR3 is 15 amino acids long. The germline gives CDR1 LNHDA, CDR2 SQIVND (reference sequence). Written as DNA, the CDR3 is TGTGCCAGTAGTATAAGGGGGCAGAGGAATGAAAAACTGTTTTTT. Protein: CASSIRGQRNEKLFF.

The chain has TRBV2 and TRBJ2-7; 9 nucleotides agree with TRBD1. Germline V lookup: CDR1 SNHLY, CDR2 FYNNEI. V shed 4 bases, J shed 5 bases, and the junction held 6 bases outside the gene matches. The CDR3 has 14 amino acids. The CDR3 bases are TGTGCCAGCAGTGTTCGACAGGGGGTACACGAGCAGTACTTC. Amino acid sequence: CASSVRQGVHEQYF.

This chain uses TRBV5-3 with TRBJ2-3, with 7 nucleotides matching TRBD2. TRBV5-3 is identified as an open reading frame with a role that is uncertain. V lost 7 bases and J lost 0; bases outside the gene matches: 2. The CDR3 covers 13 residues. CDR3 bases: TGTGCCAGACGGGGGGATAGCACAGATACGCAGTATTTT. As protein: CARRGDSTDTQYF.